The TCR beta chain described here comes from a study of T cell responses to AZD1222 COVID-19 vaccine. A single count supports this clone. Here immunoSEQ multiplex PCR was the method, and the copy in TCRdb shows in-frame clones only, minus some. The sample consists of some 120,000 clones, 70% to 90% of them appearing once. CDR3 length: 18 amino acids. Looked up from germline, CDR1 is MNHEY and CDR2 is SVGEGT. V shed 2 bases and J shed 4 bases, with 18 bases lying between them. The receptor was isolated from an adult in good health. Sequenced material: peripheral blood, taken on day 0 of MenACWY control vaccination. The chain carries TRBV6-2 or TRBV6-3 and TRBJ2-6, with TRBD2 as a possible D gene (6 bases). The CDR3 here is CASSYDPGTVRGANVLTF. The CDR3, as DNA: TGTGCCAGCAGTTACGACCCGGGGACTGTAAGAGGGGCCAACGTCCTGACTTTC.